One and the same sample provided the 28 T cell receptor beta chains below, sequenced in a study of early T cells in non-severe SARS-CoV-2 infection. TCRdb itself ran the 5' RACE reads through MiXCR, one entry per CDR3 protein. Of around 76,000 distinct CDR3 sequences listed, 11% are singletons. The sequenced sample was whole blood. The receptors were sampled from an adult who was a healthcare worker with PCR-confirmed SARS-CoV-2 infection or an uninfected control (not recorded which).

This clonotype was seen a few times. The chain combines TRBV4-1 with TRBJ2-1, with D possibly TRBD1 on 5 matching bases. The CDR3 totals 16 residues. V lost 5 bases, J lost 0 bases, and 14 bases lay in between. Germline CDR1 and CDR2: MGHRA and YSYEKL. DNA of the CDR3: TGCGCCAGCAGCTCGACAGAGACAAGCTCCTACAATGAGCAGTTCTTC. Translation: CASSSTETSSYNEQFF.

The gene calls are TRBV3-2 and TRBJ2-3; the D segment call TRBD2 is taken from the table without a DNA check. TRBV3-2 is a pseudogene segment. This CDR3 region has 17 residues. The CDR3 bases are TGTGCCAGCAGCCAAGTAACGACTAGCGGGGGAGCAGATACGCAGTATTTT. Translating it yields CASSQVTTSGGADTQYF.

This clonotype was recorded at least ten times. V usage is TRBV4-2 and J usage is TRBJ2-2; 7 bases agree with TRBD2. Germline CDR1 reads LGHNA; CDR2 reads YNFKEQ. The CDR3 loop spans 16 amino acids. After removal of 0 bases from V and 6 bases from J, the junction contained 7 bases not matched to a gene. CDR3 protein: CASSQEGGVPAGELFF. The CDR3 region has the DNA TGTGCCAGCAGCCAAGAGGGAGGGGTGCCGGCCGGGGAGCTGTTTTTT.

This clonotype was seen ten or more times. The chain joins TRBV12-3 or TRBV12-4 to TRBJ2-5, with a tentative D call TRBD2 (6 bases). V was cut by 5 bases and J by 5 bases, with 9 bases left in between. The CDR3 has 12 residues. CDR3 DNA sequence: TGTGCCAGCAGTCTCCGGGGGGAGACCCAGTACTTC. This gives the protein CASSLRGETQYF.

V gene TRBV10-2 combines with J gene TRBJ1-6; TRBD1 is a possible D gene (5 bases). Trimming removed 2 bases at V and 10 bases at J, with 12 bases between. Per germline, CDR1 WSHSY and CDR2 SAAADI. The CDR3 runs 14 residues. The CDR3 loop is CASSEDSTSSPLHF. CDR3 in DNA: TGCGCCAGCAGTGAGGACAGTACGTCCTCACCCCTCCACTTT.

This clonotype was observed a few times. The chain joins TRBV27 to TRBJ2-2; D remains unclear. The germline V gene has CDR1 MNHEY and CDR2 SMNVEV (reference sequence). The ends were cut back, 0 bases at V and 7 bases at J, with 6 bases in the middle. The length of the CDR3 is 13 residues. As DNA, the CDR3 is TGTGCCAGCAGTTTATCTGGGGACGGGGAGCTGTTTTTT. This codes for CASSLSGDGELFF.

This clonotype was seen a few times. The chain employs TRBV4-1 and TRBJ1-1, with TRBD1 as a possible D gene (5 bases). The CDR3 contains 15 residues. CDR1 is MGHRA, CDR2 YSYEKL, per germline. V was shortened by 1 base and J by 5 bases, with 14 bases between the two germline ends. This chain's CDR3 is CASSQVTLGRTEAFF. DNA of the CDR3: TGCGCCAGCAGCCAAGTGACCCTGGGGCGGACTGAAGCTTTCTTT.

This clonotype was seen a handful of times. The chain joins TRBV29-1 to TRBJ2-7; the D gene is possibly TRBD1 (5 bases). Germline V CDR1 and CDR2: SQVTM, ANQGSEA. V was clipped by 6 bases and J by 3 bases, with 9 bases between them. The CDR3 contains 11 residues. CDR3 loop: CSVRDSYEQYF. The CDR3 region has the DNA TGCAGCGTCCGAGACAGCTACGAGCAGTACTTC.

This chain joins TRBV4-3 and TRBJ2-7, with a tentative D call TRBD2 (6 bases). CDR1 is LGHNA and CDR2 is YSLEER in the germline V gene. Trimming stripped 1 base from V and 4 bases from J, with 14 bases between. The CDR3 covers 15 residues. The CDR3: CASSQGFGGLYEQYF. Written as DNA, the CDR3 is TGCGCCAGCAGCCAAGGTTTCGGAGGGCTATACGAGCAGTACTTC.

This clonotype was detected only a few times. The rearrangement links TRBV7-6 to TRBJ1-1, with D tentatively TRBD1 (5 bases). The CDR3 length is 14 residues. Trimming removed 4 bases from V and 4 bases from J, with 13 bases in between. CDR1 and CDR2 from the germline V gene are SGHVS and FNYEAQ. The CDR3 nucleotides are TGTGCCAGCAGCTCCAATAGCGGGGGCACTGAAGCTTTCTTT. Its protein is CASSSNSGGTEAFF. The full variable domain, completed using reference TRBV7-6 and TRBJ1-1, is GAGVSQSPRYKVTKRGQDVALRCDPISGHVSLYWYRQALGQGPEFLTYFNYEAQQDKSGLPNDRFSAERPEGSISTLTIQRTEQRDSAMYRCASSSNSGGTEAFFGQGTRLTVV.

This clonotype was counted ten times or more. Here the CDR3 DNA reads TGTGCCAGCAGCTTAGGGGGGGCGAACACCGGGGAGCTGTTTTTT. This sequence encodes CASSLGGANTGELFF. The chain carries TRBV11-3 and TRBJ2-2; weak D call: TRBD2 (6 bases). The CDR3 contains 15 residues. Germline CDR1 reads SGHNT; CDR2 reads YENEEA. The V gene lost 1 base and the J gene lost 0 bases, with 6 bases spanning the gap.

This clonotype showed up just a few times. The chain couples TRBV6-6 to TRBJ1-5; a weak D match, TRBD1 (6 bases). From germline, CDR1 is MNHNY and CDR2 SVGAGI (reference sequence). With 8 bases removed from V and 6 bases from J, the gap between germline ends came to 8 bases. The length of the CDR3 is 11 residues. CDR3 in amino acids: CASGGPQPQHF. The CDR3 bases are TGTGCCAGCGGGGGGCCTCAGCCCCAGCATTTT.

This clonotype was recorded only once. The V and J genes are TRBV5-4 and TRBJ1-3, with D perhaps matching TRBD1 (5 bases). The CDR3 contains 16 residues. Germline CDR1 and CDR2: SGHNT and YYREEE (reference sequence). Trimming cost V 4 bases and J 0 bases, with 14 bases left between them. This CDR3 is CASSPGPPSSGNTIYF. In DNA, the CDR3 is TGTGCCAGCAGCCCGGGACCGCCGAGCTCTGGAAACACCATATATTTT.

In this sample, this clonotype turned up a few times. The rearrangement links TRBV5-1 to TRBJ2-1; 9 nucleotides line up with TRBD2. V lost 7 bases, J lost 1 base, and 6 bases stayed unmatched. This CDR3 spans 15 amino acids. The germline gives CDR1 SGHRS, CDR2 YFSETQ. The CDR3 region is CASSNSGGSYNEQFF. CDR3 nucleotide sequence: TGCGCCAGCTCAAATAGCGGGGGTTCCTACAATGAGCAGTTCTTC.

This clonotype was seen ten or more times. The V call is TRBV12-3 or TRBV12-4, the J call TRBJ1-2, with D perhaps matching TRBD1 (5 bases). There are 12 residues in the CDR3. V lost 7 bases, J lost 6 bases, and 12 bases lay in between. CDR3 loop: CASTGTVDGYTF. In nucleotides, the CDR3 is TGTGCCAGCACCGGGACGGTGGATGGCTACACCTTC.

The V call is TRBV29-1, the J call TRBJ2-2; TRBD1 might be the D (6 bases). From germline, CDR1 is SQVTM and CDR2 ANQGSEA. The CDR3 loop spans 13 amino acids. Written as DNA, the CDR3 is TGCCCCCTCCAGGGGATTTCCACCGGGGAGCTGTTTTTT. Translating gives CPLQGISTGELFF.

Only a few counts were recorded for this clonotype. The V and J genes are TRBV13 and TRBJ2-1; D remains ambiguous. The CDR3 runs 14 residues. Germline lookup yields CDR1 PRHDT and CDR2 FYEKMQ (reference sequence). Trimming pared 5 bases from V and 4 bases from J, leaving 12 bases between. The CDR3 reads CASSPFGSYNEQFF. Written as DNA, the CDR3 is TGTGCCAGCAGCCCCTTCGGTAGTTACAATGAGCAGTTCTTC.

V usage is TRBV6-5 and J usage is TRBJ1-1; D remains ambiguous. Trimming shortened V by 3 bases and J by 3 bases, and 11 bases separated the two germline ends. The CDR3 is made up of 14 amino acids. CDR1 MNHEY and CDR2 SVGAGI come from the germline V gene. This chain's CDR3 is CASSYKGVDTEAFF. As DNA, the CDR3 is TGTGCCAGCAGTTATAAGGGCGTGGACACTGAAGCTTTCTTT.

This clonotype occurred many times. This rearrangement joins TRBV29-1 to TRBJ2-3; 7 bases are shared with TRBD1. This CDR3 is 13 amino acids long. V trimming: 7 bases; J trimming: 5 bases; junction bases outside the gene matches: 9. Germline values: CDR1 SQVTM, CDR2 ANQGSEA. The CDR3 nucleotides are TGCAGCGCGGAGACAGGGATCAAAGATACGCAGTATTTT. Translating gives CSAETGIKDTQYF.

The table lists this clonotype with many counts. CDR3 DNA sequence: TGTGCCAGCAGCCCACGACAGGGGCATTCACCCCTCCACTTT. Translated: CASSPRQGHSPLHF. V and J are TRBV5-4 and TRBJ1-6; 8 positions match TRBD1. Per germline, CDR1 SGHNT and CDR2 YYREEE (reference sequence). The V segment lost 4 bases and the J segment 8 bases; nucleotides outside the gene matches: 5. The CDR3 length is 14 residues. Looking up the rest from reference TRBV5-4 and TRBJ1-6 gives the full variable domain: ETGVTQSPTHLIKTRGQQVTLRCSSQSGHNTVSWYQQALGQGPQFIFQYYREEENGRGNFPPRFSGLQFPNYSSELNVNALELDDSALYLCASSPRQGHSPLHFGNGTRLTVT.

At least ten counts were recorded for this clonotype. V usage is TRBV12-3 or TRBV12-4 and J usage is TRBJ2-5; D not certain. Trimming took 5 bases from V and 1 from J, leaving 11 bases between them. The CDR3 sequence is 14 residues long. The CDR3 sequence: CASSPHGSQETQYF. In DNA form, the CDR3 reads TGTGCCAGCAGTCCCCACGGCAGCCAAGAGACCCAGTACTTC.

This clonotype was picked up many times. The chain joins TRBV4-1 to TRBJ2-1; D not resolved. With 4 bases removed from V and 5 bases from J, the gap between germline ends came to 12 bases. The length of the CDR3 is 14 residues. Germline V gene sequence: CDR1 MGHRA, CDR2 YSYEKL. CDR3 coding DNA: TGCGCCAGCAGCCGAGTCCCCAATGACAATGAGCAGTTCTTC. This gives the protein CASSRVPNDNEQFF.

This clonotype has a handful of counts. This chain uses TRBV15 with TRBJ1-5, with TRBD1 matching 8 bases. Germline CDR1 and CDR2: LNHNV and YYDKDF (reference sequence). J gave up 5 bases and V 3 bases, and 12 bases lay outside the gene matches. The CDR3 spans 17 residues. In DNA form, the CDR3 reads TGTGCCACCAGCAGGGTCCCCGACAGGGGATGGGATCAGCCCCAGCATTTT. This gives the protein CATSRVPDRGWDQPQHF.

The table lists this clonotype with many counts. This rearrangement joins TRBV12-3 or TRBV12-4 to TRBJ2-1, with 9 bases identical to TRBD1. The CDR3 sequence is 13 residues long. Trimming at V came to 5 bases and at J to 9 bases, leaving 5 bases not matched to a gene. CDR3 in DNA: TGTGCCAGCAGTACCACAGGGGGCAGTGAGCAGTTCTTC. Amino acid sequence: CASSTTGGSEQFF.

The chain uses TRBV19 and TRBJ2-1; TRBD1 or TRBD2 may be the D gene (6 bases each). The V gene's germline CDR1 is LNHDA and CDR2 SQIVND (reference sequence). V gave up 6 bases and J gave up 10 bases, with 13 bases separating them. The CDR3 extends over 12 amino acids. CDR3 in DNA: TGTGCCAGTAGCTGGGGGGCCGGGGAGCAGTTCTTC. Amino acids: CASSWGAGEQFF. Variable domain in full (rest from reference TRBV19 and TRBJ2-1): DGGITQSPKYLFRKEGQNVTLSCEQNLNHDAMYWYRQDPGQGLRLIYYSQIVNDFQKGDIAEGYSVSREKKESFPLTVTSAQKNPTAFYLCASSWGAGEQFFGPGTRLTVL.

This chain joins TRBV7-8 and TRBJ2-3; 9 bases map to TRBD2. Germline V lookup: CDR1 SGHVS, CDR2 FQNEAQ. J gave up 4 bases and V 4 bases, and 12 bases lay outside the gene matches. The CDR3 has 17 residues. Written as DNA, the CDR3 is TGTGCCAGCAGCTCGAGACATAGCGGGGGCGGGTCAGATACGCAGTATTTT. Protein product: CASSSRHSGGGSDTQYF.

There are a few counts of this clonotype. The CDR3 DNA sequence: TGTGCTAGTGGTTTGACCCTTAGACAGCCCGGAGATTCACCCCTCCACTTT. This encodes CASGLTLRQPGDSPLHF. This rearrangement joins TRBV12-5 to TRBJ1-6, with D possibly being TRBD1 (5 bases). The CDR3 sequence is 17 residues long. Germline values: CDR1 LGHNT, CDR2 FRNRAP. The germline V and J ends were trimmed by 2 bases and 8 bases, with 19 bases remaining between them.

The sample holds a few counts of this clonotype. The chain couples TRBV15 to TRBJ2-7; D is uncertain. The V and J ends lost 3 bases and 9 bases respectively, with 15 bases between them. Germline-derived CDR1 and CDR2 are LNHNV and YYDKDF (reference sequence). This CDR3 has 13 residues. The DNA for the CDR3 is TGTGCCACCAGCAGTTTTGTTGGGTTTGGGCAGTACTTC. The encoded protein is CATSSFVGFGQYF. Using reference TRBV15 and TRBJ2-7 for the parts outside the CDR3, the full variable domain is DAMVIQNPRYQVTQFGKPVTLSCSQTLNHNVMYWYQQKSSQAPKLLFHYYDKDFNNEADTPDNFQSRRPNTSFCFLDIRSPGLGDTAMYLCATSSFVGFGQYFGPGTRLTVT.